This T cell receptor beta chain originates from a study of T-cell reconstitution after alpha-beta-depleted transplantation in children. The ends lost 6 bases at V and 3 bases at J; junction bases unmatched: 6. The CDR3 extends over 14 amino acids. Unique molecular identifiers were used in preparing the TCRbeta library. Using its own MiXCR run on the PCR reads, TCRdb lists one record per CDR3 protein. The data hold hundreds of thousands of distinct CDR3 sequences, with roughly 17% observed a single time. The genes are TRBV12-3 or TRBV12-4 and TRBJ2-5; 8 nucleotides match TRBD2. The specimen comprised PBMCs from the stem cell graft donor, sampled from the stem cell graft. This TCR came from a human donor who donated a stem cell graft to a child with acute myeloid leukemia. CDR3 sequence reads: CASSLGLGKETQYF. The CDR3 DNA follows: TGTGCCAGCAGCCTGGGACTAGGGAAAGAGACCCAGTACTTC.